This is a list of T cell receptor beta chains from one sample in a study of sequential checkpoint blockade in melanoma. Some clones are missing from TCRdb's copy, which holds only in-frame ones; the method was immunoSEQ multiplex PCR. Of approximately 6,300 clones listed, 25% to 30% were seen once; the top ten hold about 8.9%. The specimen was tumor tissue (inferred from file names), collected from a patient given nivolumab and ipilimumab in sequence. The receptors here all came from a human donor with melanoma. CDR3s include the opening cysteine and the closing phenylalanine or tryptophan.

TRBV6-8	TRBJ2-5	CASGRTQETQYF
TRBV11-3	TRBJ2-7	CASSGRDRGYEQYF
TRBV6-8	TRBJ2-7	CASSLLAGRSYEQYF
TRBV9	TRBJ2-1	CASSVASGVYNEQFF
TRBV11-3	TRBJ2-1	CASSLEGGARGDNEQFF
TRBV9	TRBJ2-7	CASSAERLAGVHEQYF
TRBV18	TRBJ1-4	CASSPPGGEREKLFF
TRBV11-3	TRBJ2-7	CASSRGGERDEQYF
TRBV10-2	TRBJ1-2	CASSESGQGYLYYGYTF
TRBV10-1	TRBJ2-5	CASSEGQGASETQYF
TRBV9	TRBJ2-3	CASSPLAGGPTDTQYF
TRBV1	TRBJ2-1	CASSQDRGRRYEQFF
TRBV7-6	TRBJ2-3	CASSYYTSRTDTQYF
TRBV11-3	TRBJ2-3	CASSPLASRGHTQYF
TRBV6-8	TRBJ2-5	CASSSDRGQETQYF
TRBV11-3	TRBJ2-5	CASNPLTGLQETQYF
TRBV10-3	TRBJ1-4	CAERGGGNEKLFF
TRBV18	TRBJ2-3	CASSSTSGTDTQYF
TRBV30	TRBJ2-1	CAWRAGTGGASYNEQFF
TRBV19	TRBJ1-5	CASSLGANQPQHF
TRBV6-8	TRBJ2-7	CASSSVYRGTYEQYF
TRBV18	TRBJ2-5	CASSRDSGQQETQYF
TRBV19	TRBJ1-1	CASRGVLRSITEAFF
TRBV6-8	TRBJ1-3	CASSYHGYSGNTIYF
TRBV19	TRBJ2-2	CASSIGVIGSDTGELFF
TRBV28	TRBJ2-3	CASSRVGRTSTDTQYF
TRBV6-8	TRBJ2-5	CASSYWLAGAETQYF
TRBV30	TRBJ2-1	CAWSNPNEQFF
TRBV30	TRBJ2-3	CAWTLAGGGADTQYF
TRBV28	TRBJ2-2	CASSLYRGNTGELFF
TRBV11-3	TRBJ2-5	CASSAGLAGKETQYF
TRBV29-1	TRBJ2-2	CSVEGSTNTGELFF
TRBV9	TRBJ2-7	CASSLRGSDEQYF
TRBV23-1	TRBJ2-2	CASSPTGAEAGELFF
TRBV28	TRBJ1-5	CASSRDRGYSNQPQHF
TRBV6-8	TRBJ1-2	CASSEGQGPTYGYTF
TRBV30	TRBJ2-3	CAWSTDRGGTDTQYF
TRBV30	TRBJ1-2	CAWSVGWDYGYTF
TRBV5-1	TRBJ1-2	CASSWDRAAEYGYTF
TRBV4-1	TRBJ2-2	CASSRLGTLNTGELFF
TRBV7-6	TRBJ2-3	CASSSWDSAITDTQYF
TRBV10-3	TRBJ2-2	CAISERPGGNTGELFF
TRBV11-3	TRBJ2-2	CASSLVARANTGELFF
TRBV28	TRBJ2-7	CASSSFGQGPISYEQYF
TRBV19	TRBJ2-7	CASSRDRSQGDEQYF
TRBV11-3	TRBJ2-5	CASRTGQGTQETQYF
TRBV9	TRBJ2-3	CASTRQGLAGGLTDTQYF
TRBV12-5	TRBJ2-5	CASGTSGRAGETQYF
TRBV11-3	TRBJ2-3	CASSLLAGGRYSTDTQYF
TRBV28	TRBJ1-1	CASSLRGGRTEAFF
TRBV11-3	TRBJ1-1	CASSTDAGETEAFF
TRBV29-1	TRBJ1-5	CSVAQGADQPQHF
TRBV11-3	TRBJ2-6	CASSSENAPLWANVLTF
TRBV29-1	TRBJ2-3	CSVLGLAGGGDTQYF
TRBV10-2	TRBJ2-1	CARPHDVTNEQFF
TRBV6-8	TRBJ2-7	CASSYPPRSSYEQYF
TRBV6-8	TRBJ2-1	CASSYSYGNSYNEQFF
TRBV30	TRBJ1-1	CAWSLGGGRGEAFF